These 28 T cell receptor beta chains share one sample of origin, sequenced in a study of blood T cell repertoires in COVID-19. This table comes from immunoSEQ multiplex PCR, and its TCRdb copy is limited to in-frame clones, with some not included. The repertoire consists of more than 100,000 clones, with roughly 78% occurring once and the leading ten covering about a sixth. The sequenced material came from peripheral blood. The receptors come from a man aged 60 to 75 with active or convalescent COVID-19.

The J gene is TRBJ1-6, the V gene TRBV9; 9 bases are a match to TRBD1. This CDR3 region has 15 residues. The ends lost 0 bases at V and 8 bases at J; junction bases unmatched: 3. Germline-derived CDR1 and CDR2 are SGDLS and YYNGEE. The CDR3 here is CASSVEQGADSPLHF. The CDR3 DNA sequence: TGTGCCAGCAGCGTAGAACAGGGGGCGGATTCACCCCTCCACTTT.

The chain combines TRBV18 with TRBJ2-1; TRBD2 matches at 10 bases. J gave up 7 bases and V 3 bases, and 9 bases lay outside the gene matches. This CDR3 is built from 16 residues. From germline, CDR1 is KGHSH and CDR2 LQKENI. Here the CDR3 reads CASSPPTLAGWNEQFF. DNA for the CDR3: TGTGCCAGCTCACCGCCTACACTAGCGGGATGGAATGAGCAGTTCTTC.

This sequence joins TRBV5-8 and TRBJ2-7; D might be TRBD2 (5 bases). The CDR3 runs to 13 residues. Trimming removed 4 bases from V and 0 bases from J, with 8 bases in between. Germline CDR1 is SGHTS and CDR2 is YDEGEE. The CDR3 DNA follows: TGTGCCAGCAGCCAACTAGTCTCCTACGAGCAGTACTTC. Translation gives CASSQLVSYEQYF.

The CDR3 DNA reads as TGTGCGACCACGGCGGAGCGTGGAACGGGGACTGAAGCTTTCTTT. Translating it yields CATTAERGTGTEAFF. The chain carries TRBV28 and TRBJ1-1; D remains unclear. CDR1 and CDR2 from the germline V gene are MDHEN and SYDVKM. The length of the CDR3 is 15 residues. Supplemented by reference TRBV28 and TRBJ1-1, the full variable domain reads DVKVTQSSRYLVKRTGEKVFLECVQDMDHENMFWYRQDPGLGLRLIYFSYDVKMKEKGDIPEGYSVSREKKERFSLILESASTNQTSMYLCATTAERGTGTEAFFGQGTRLTVV.

This chain uses TRBV3-1 (or the pseudogene TRBV3-2) with TRBJ2-7, with 9 bases identical to TRBD1. Trimming removed 4 bases from V and 2 bases from J; junction bases left unmatched: 0. The germline V gene has CDR1 LGHDT and CDR2 YNNKEL (reference sequence). This CDR3 region has 13 residues. The CDR3 nucleotides are TGTGCCAGCAGCCGACAGGGGGCCTACGAGCAGTACTTC. Protein sequence: CASSRQGAYEQYF.

V and J are TRBV11-2 and TRBJ2-2, with TRBD2 matching 7 bases. Germline values: CDR1 SGHAT, CDR2 FQNNGV. The CDR3 spans 16 residues. Unmatched junction bases numbered 5, after V lost 4 bases and J lost 0 bases. The CDR3 here is CASSWSGTTNTGELFF. CDR3 coding DNA: TGTGCCAGCAGCTGGTCCGGGACTACGAACACCGGGGAGCTGTTTTTT.

The CDR3 region is CASSPRYGLEQYF. CDR3 DNA sequence: TGTGCCAGCAGTCCCCGATATGGCCTCGAGCAGTACTTC. The chain employs TRBV27 and TRBJ2-7; D gene ambiguous. V was shortened by 5 bases and J by 6 bases, with 14 bases between the two germline ends. Germline CDR1 is MNHEY and CDR2 is SMNVEV (reference sequence). The CDR3 sequence is 13 residues long.

The chain employs TRBV7-9 and TRBJ2-7; the match to TRBD1 covers 11 bases. The germline CDR1 and CDR2 sequences are SEHNR and FQNEAQ (reference sequence). The length of the CDR3 is 18 residues. With V trimmed by 5 bases and J by 2 bases, 14 bases remained unmatched. The CDR3 DNA sequence: TGTGCCAGCAGCCAGGACAGGGGGCGCGGGAGCGGGCCCTACGAGCAGTACTTC. Protein: CASSQDRGRGSGPYEQYF.

Here the CDR3 DNA reads TGCGCCAGCAGCTTGGACAGGGGAGTCACTGAAGCTTTCTTT. It yields the protein CASSLDRGVTEAFF. The V and J genes are TRBV5-1 and TRBJ1-1; 7 nucleotides match TRBD1. The V gene end was trimmed by 0 bases and the J gene end by 4 bases; junction bases not matched to a gene: 3. CDR3 length: 14 amino acids. Germline V CDR1 and CDR2: SGHRS, YFSETQ.

V gene TRBV6-5 combines with J gene TRBJ2-7, with 11 nucleotides matching TRBD2. The V segment lost 11 bases and the J segment 6 bases; nucleotides outside the gene matches: 12. The CDR3 is 14 amino acids. Germline CDR1 MNHEY, CDR2 SVGAGI. For the CDR3, the DNA is TGTGCCGGCAAGACTAGCGGGATAAGTGGCGAGCAGTACTTC. Protein: CAGKTSGISGEQYF.

Concerning this clone itself: Other DNA sequences in the same sample also yield this CDR3. This chain joins TRBV2 and TRBJ2-7; D is unresolved. From germline, CDR1 is SNHLY and CDR2 FYNNEI. The CDR3 runs 11 residues. V lost 3 bases, J lost 4 bases, and 4 bases lay in between. DNA for the CDR3: TGTGCCAGCAGTGAGAGGTACGAGCAGTACTTC. This sequence encodes CASSERYEQYF.

This clone has only one observation. The chain is built from TRBV7-2 and TRBJ1-5; D is unresolved. V was shortened by 4 bases and J by 6 bases, with 10 bases between the two germline ends. The CDR3 covers 13 residues. The germline CDR1 and CDR2 sequences are SGHTA and FQGNSA. The DNA of the CDR3 is TGTGCCAGCAGCTCGGAAGGAGGTCAGCCCCAGCATTTT. It translates to CASSSEGGQPQHF.

The J gene is TRBJ1-2, the V gene TRBV29-1, with 7 bases identical to TRBD1. CDR3 length equals 11 residues. The germline V gene encodes CDR1 SQVTM and CDR2 ANQGSEA. V gave up 7 bases and J gave up 5 bases; unmatched junction bases: 4. In nucleotides, the CDR3 is TGCAGCGGGGACAGTGGTTATGGCTACACCTTC. Its protein is CSGDSGYGYTF.

This clone was counted a few times. The chain employs TRBV20-1 and TRBJ2-2, with D possibly being TRBD1 (6 bases). CDR1 and CDR2 from the germline V gene are DFQATT and SNEGSKA (reference sequence). The CDR3 has 15 amino acids. V was pared by 3 bases and J by 0 bases, with 11 bases between. This CDR3 reads CSASRAGANTGELFF. The CDR3 bases are TGCAGTGCTAGTCGTGCAGGGGCGAACACCGGGGAGCTGTTTTTT.

The V gene is TRBV30, the J gene TRBJ2-5; D might be TRBD1 (5 bases). This CDR3 has 14 residues. The V gene lost 0 bases and the J gene lost 0 bases, with 8 bases spanning the gap. Germline CDR1 reads GTSNPN; CDR2 reads SVGIG (reference sequence). The DNA for the CDR3 is TGTGCCTGGAGTGTACAAGGGGACCAAGAGACCCAGTACTTC. Translated: CAWSVQGDQETQYF. The full variable domain, with the rest looked up from reference TRBV30 and TRBJ2-5, is SQTIHQWPATLVQPVGSPLSLECTVEGTSNPNLYWYRQAAGRGLQLLFYSVGIGQISSEVPQNLSASRPQDRQFILSSKKLLLSDSGFYLCAWSVQGDQETQYFGPGTRLLVL.

The rearrangement joins TRBV27 to TRBJ1-2; TRBD1 might be the D (5 bases). V was trimmed by 0 bases and J by 7 bases, leaving 12 bases between them. CDR3 length: 14 residues. Per the germline V gene, CDR1 is MNHEY and CDR2 is SMNVEV (reference sequence). The CDR3 region has the DNA TGTGCCAGCAGTTTATCCGCGGGGGTAACTGGCTACACCTTC. Encoded protein: CASSLSAGVTGYTF.

The chain combines TRBV24-1 with TRBJ2-3, with TRBD2 matching over 8 bases. This CDR3 has 14 amino acids. V gave up 9 bases and J gave up 1 base; unmatched junction bases: 5. CDR1 is KGHDR and CDR2 is SFDVKD in the germline V gene. CDR3 nucleotides: TGTGCCACCGGTAGCGGGATCGGCACAGATACGCAGTATTTT. The encoded protein is CATGSGIGTDTQYF.

This chain uses TRBV5-1 with TRBJ2-1; weak D call: TRBD2 (5 bases). Trimming pared 2 bases from V and 6 bases from J, leaving 9 bases between. This CDR3 region has 13 residues. The germline V gene has CDR1 SGHRS and CDR2 YFSETQ. The CDR3 DNA follows: TGCGCCAGCAGCTTCGGGATCCTCAATGAGCAGTTCTTC. Translation gives CASSFGILNEQFF.

The chain employs TRBV1 and TRBJ1-6; the D call TRBD1 from the table was never checked on the DNA. TRBV1 is tagged as a pseudogene. The CDR3 consists of 18 residues. For the CDR3, the DNA is TGCACCAGCAGCCCCCGGGCCACAGGGGTAGGTTTTAATTCACCCCTCCACTTT. Its translation: CTSSPRATGVGFNSPLHF.

The chain is built from TRBV9 and TRBJ2-2; the match to TRBD1 covers 8 bases. The germline V gene has CDR1 SGDLS and CDR2 YYNGEE. The CDR3 covers 15 residues. Losses at the gene ends were 3 bases for V and 1 base for J; bases not matched to a gene: 2. The CDR3 loop is CASSAGTGNTGELFF. Here the CDR3 DNA reads TGTGCCAGCAGCGCCGGGACAGGGAACACCGGGGAGCTGTTTTTT.

The rearrangement joins TRBV5-1 to TRBJ2-5, with 7 bases lining up with TRBD1. J was trimmed by 3 bases and V by 4 bases; bases with no gene match: 3. This CDR3 spans 13 amino acids. Germline CDR1 is SGHRS and CDR2 is YFSETQ. CDR3 amino acids: CASSRGQEETQYF. CDR3 sequence (DNA): TGCGCCAGCAGCAGAGGACAGGAAGAGACCCAGTACTTC.

DNA for the CDR3: TGTGCCAGCAGCCTGGGGGGACTGGGCAATCAGCCCCAGCATTTT. Protein product: CASSLGGLGNQPQHF. This chain uses TRBV7-9 with TRBJ1-5, with D tentatively TRBD1 (5 bases). The CDR3 sequence is 15 residues long. V dropped 5 bases and J dropped 2 bases, with 13 bases sitting between them. From germline, CDR1 is SEHNR and CDR2 FQNEAQ (reference sequence).

The rearrangement joins TRBV29-1 to TRBJ2-2, with D maybe TRBD1 (6 bases). The V end was cut by 6 bases, the J end by 1 base, with 21 bases between. There are 17 residues in the CDR3. The germline CDR1 and CDR2 sequences are SQVTM and ANQGSEA. The CDR3 region has the DNA TGCAGCGTCAACGTATTTGACAGGACCTTGAACACCGGGGAGCTGTTTTTT. Its protein product is CSVNVFDRTLNTGELFF.

This clone was detected once. The chain is built from TRBV5-5 and TRBJ1-5; no definite D call. CDR1 is SGHKS and CDR2 is YYEKEE in the germline V gene (reference sequence). The CDR3 has 16 residues. V lost 4 bases and J lost 2, with 16 bases in between. The CDR3 DNA sequence: TGTGCCAGCAGCAATATCCAAAGCGGTGGCAATCAGCCCCAGCATTTT. Protein: CASSNIQSGGNQPQHF.

The rearrangement joins TRBV9 to TRBJ2-5, with D tentatively TRBD2 (5 bases). V gave up 4 bases and J gave up 2 bases, with 12 bases separating them. Germline V gives CDR1 SGDLS, CDR2 YYNGEE. The CDR3 is 14 amino acids. The CDR3 sequence: CASSPRTGQETQYF. CDR3 nucleotide sequence: TGTGCCAGCAGCCCCCGGACTGGGCAAGAGACCCAGTACTTC.

V gene TRBV4-3 combines with J gene TRBJ2-4, with TRBD2 matching over 8 bases. Per the germline V gene, CDR1 is LGHNA and CDR2 is YSLEER. The V segment lost 0 bases and the J segment 8 bases; nucleotides outside the gene matches: 18. The CDR3 has 19 amino acids. The CDR3 DNA sequence: TGCGCCAGCAGCCAAGAAGGATCGAGCGGGAGAGGAGTGGAACACATTCAGTACTTC. This translates into CASSQEGSSGRGVEHIQYF.

V usage is TRBV10-2 and J usage is TRBJ1-5; TRBD1 matches at 8 bases. Trimming took 3 bases from V and 0 from J; bases not matched to a gene: 4. The CDR3 totals 16 residues. Germline V gives CDR1 WSHSY, CDR2 SAAADI. CDR3 coding DNA: TGCGCCAGCAGTGACGGGACAGGTTATAGCAATCAGCCCCAGCATTTT. This translates into CASSDGTGYSNQPQHF.

V gene TRBV24-1 combines with J gene TRBJ2-1, with TRBD2 as a possible D gene (7 bases). The V gene's germline CDR1 is KGHDR and CDR2 SFDVKD. Trimming removed 1 base from V and 12 bases from J, with 15 bases in between. This CDR3 comprises 14 residues. The CDR3 spells CATSDLGGGVRQFF. CDR3 DNA sequence: TGTGCCACCAGTGATTTAGGCGGGGGCGTAAGGCAGTTCTTC.